Listed below are T cell receptor beta chains from one sample, sequenced in a study of blood T cells in healthy people across ages. In TCRdb, the 5' RACE reads were re-called with MiXCR into one record per CDR3 protein. The table shows around 850,000 distinct CDR3 sequences, with around 36% occurring only once. Sequencing was performed on blood. The receptors originated from a man younger than 30 in good health. The CDR3 runs from the conserved cysteine through the conserved F or W. A D gene is named only where the DNA matches it firmly. Not all rows give a size; the values are once, few, many and, for expanded clones, a class.

DNA,CDR3,D,J,size,V
TGCGCCAGCAGCCAAGCAGTGGCAGGGATGAACTATGGCTACACCTTC,CASSQAVAGMNYGYTF,.,TRBJ1-2,few,TRBV4-3
TGTGCCAGCAGTTCATGGGGAGGCCAAGAGACCCAGTACTTC,CASSSWGGQETQYF,.,TRBJ2-5,.,TRBV28
TGTGCCAGCAACTCTGGGGGGGGGAACTATGGCTACACCTTC,CASNSGGGNYGYTF,.,TRBJ1-2,few,TRBV2
TGCAGTGCTAGAGATTCGGGGAGCCCCACCGGGGAGCTGTTTTTT,CSARDSGSPTGELFF,.,TRBJ2-2,.,TRBV20-1
TGTGCCAGCAGCTTTACTAGCGGGAGTCCTTTTTACGAGCAGTACTTC,CASSFTSGSPFYEQYF,TRBD2,TRBJ2-7,.,TRBV7-2
TGTGCCAGCAGCCAATCGACAGGGGGTCAGGAAAAACTGTTTTTT,CASSQSTGGQEKLFF,TRBD1,TRBJ1-4,.,TRBV14
TGCGCCAGCAGCTTTCCCCAGGGGGCACGGAGTGAGCAGTTCTTC,CASSFPQGARSEQFF,TRBD1,TRBJ2-1,few,TRBV5-1
TGCAGTGCTAGATCACTTGACAGGCAGAACACTGAAGCTTTCTTT,CSARSLDRQNTEAFF,.,TRBJ1-1,.,TRBV20-1
TGTGCCACCAGTGATTTGAGGCGGGACAGAACTGAGCAGTTCTTC,CATSDLRRDRTEQFF,.,TRBJ2-1,many,TRBV24-1
TGTGCCAGCATCCGTCCTACAGGGGGCAACTATGGCTACACCTTC,CASIRPTGGNYGYTF,TRBD1,TRBJ1-2,.,TRBV7-2
TGTGCCAGCAGCTTTGGGGGACTAGCGGACAATGAGCAGTACTTC,CASSFGGLADNEQYF,TRBD2,TRBJ2-5,.,TRBV7-9
TGTGCCAGCAGTTTGAGGGATATGGTCACTGAAGCTTTCTTT,CASSLRDMVTEAFF,.,TRBJ1-1,.,TRBV28
TGCAGTGCCGAGGATAGTGAGACAGGTTTCTACGAGCAGTACTTC,CSAEDSETGFYEQYF,.,TRBJ2-7,.,TRBV20-1
TGTGCCAGCAGCAAAGATTCCAGGGATCGCAATCAGCCCCAGCATTTT,CASSKDSRDRNQPQHF,.,TRBJ1-5,few,TRBV21-1
TGTGCCACAACGTGGGACAATGAAAAACTGTTTTTT,CATTWDNEKLFF,.,TRBJ1-4,once,TRBV10-3
TGCAGTTTATGGGCGGACCAGAGCAATCAGCCCCAGCATTTT,CSLWADQSNQPQHF,.,TRBJ1-5,few,TRBV20-1
TGTGCCAGCAGCCCCAGCATACAGGGGGCGCGAACAGATACGCAGTATTTT,CASSPSIQGARTDTQYF,TRBD1,TRBJ2-3,.,TRBV4-2
TGTGCCAGCAGCCCAGGGTGGAGAACCACTGAAGCTTTCTTT,CASSPGWRTTEAFF,.,TRBJ1-1,.,TRBV2
TGCGCCAGCAGCTGGACAGGGGCAACTAATGAAAAACTGTTTTTT,CASSWTGATNEKLFF,TRBD1,TRBJ1-4,.,TRBV5-1
TGCAGTGCTAGAGATTCCAGGGACCCTAACTATGGCTACACCTTC,CSARDSRDPNYGYTF,.,TRBJ1-2,.,TRBV20-1
TGTGCCAGCAGTTATGTCCTCGGGGCTGGCTACACCTTC,CASSYVLGAGYTF,.,TRBJ1-2,few,TRBV12-3/TRBV12-4
TGTGCCAGTAGTATCTTCACAGGGACGGATACGCAGTATTTT,CASSIFTGTDTQYF,.,TRBJ2-3,.,TRBV19
TGCAGTGCTAGAGATAATGGACGTAGTTACACTGAAGCTTTCTTT,CSARDNGRSYTEAFF,.,TRBJ1-1,.,TRBV20-1
TGTGCCAGCAGTGAAGGGGCAGGGAGACCCACAGATACGCAGTATTTT,CASSEGAGRPTDTQYF,.,TRBJ2-3,.,TRBV25-1
TGCAGTGCTAGAGAGCTAATCACGGACCGGCCGGACACTGAAGCTTTCTTT,CSARELITDRPDTEAFF,.,TRBJ1-1,.,TRBV20-1
TGCAGCGTCGGACAGGCTAATGAAAAACTGTTTTTT,CSVGQANEKLFF,TRBD1,TRBJ1-4,few,TRBV29-1
TGTGCCAGCAGTTACTCAGAAGGCGAGCAGTACTTC,CASSYSEGEQYF,.,TRBJ2-7,few,TRBV6-6
TGTGCCAGCAGCCAAGATAACGGACGTTACGAGCAGTACTTC,CASSQDNGRYEQYF,.,TRBJ2-7,.,TRBV3-1
TGCGCCAGCAGCCAAGGAAGGGCCGACAATGAGCAGTTCTTC,CASSQGRADNEQFF,.,TRBJ2-1,many,TRBV4-1
TGTGCCAGCTGCATTGGAGCCAGCGAGCAGTACTTC,CASCIGASEQYF,.,TRBJ2-7,.,TRBV12-3/TRBV12-4
TGTGCCAGCAGCCCCGGCGATCACTACGAGCAGTACTTC,CASSPGDHYEQYF,.,TRBJ2-7,few,TRBV7-9
TGTGCCAGCTCACCGGGACAGAGAACCGGCTCCTATAATTCACCCCTCCACTTT,CASSPGQRTGSYNSPLHF,TRBD1,TRBJ1-6,.,TRBV18
TGCGCCAGCAGCCAAGAGTGGCCAGATACGCAGTATTTT,CASSQEWPDTQYF,.,TRBJ2-3,.,TRBV4-1
TGTGCCAGCAGCCTTGAGGATGGGGTGACAGATACGCAGTATTTT,CASSLEDGVTDTQYF,.,TRBJ2-3,once,TRBV12-3/TRBV12-4
TGTGCCAGCAGTTCCCACGCAGGGGACTATGGCTACACCTTC,CASSSHAGDYGYTF,.,TRBJ1-2,many,TRBV12-3/TRBV12-4
TGCGCCAGCAGCCAAGATTGGCAGTCTAGCACAGATACGCAGTATTTT,CASSQDWQSSTDTQYF,.,TRBJ2-3,many,TRBV4-1
TGTGCCAGCAGTTTAAGTCTAATTCTCAACACTGAAGCTTTCTTT,CASSLSLILNTEAFF,.,TRBJ1-1,.,TRBV12-3/TRBV12-4
TGTGCCAGCAGTGAAGAGGGACAGTCGGAGACCCAGTACTTC,CASSEEGQSETQYF,TRBD1,TRBJ2-5,.,TRBV2
TGTGCCAGCAGCTCGACTGCAACGAACACCGGGGAGCTGTTTTTT,CASSSTATNTGELFF,.,TRBJ2-2,.,TRBV7-9
TGCAGTGCTAGAAATTTTCCCGAACGGGACAGGGCTACAGAGACCCAGTACTTC,CSARNFPERDRATETQYF,TRBD1,TRBJ2-5,.,TRBV20-1
TGCGCCAGCAGCCAAGATTTGGGTAGCGGGGGGTATGAGCAGTTCTTC,CASSQDLGSGGYEQFF,TRBD2,TRBJ2-1,few,TRBV4-1
TGTGCCAGCAGTACAGGGGCCCGACCCACAGATACGCAGTATTTT,CASSTGARPTDTQYF,TRBD1,TRBJ2-3,.,TRBV27
TGTGCCAGCAGCCAAGAACTGACAGGTGAAGCTTTCTTT,CASSQELTGEAFF,.,TRBJ1-1,.,TRBV3-1
TGTGCCAGCAGTTACGCCCAGATGAACACTGAAGCTTTCTTT,CASSYAQMNTEAFF,.,TRBJ1-1,few,TRBV6-5
TGTGCCAGCAGCCAAGGGGCGGGGAGGGGGGCTCTGGAAGCTTTCTTT,CASSQGAGRGALEAFF,.,TRBJ1-1,.,TRBV14
TGTGCCAGCAGCTCAGGACTCGTCGACGAGCAGTACTTC,CASSSGLVDEQYF,.,TRBJ2-7,few,TRBV5-6
TGTGCCAGCAGCAAAGCGGGCTATCGATGGGTGATGGAAAACATTCAGTACTTC,CASSKAGYRWVMENIQYF,.,TRBJ2-4,few,TRBV21-1
TGTGCCAGCAGCCAAGTTACGGGGGCGAATTACAATGAGCAGTTCTTC,CASSQVTGANYNEQFF,.,TRBJ2-1,.,TRBV14
TGCAGTGCTAGACAGACGAAAAAACTGTTTTTT,CSARQTKKLFF,.,TRBJ1-4,many,TRBV20-1
TGTGCCAGCAGCTTGCCTCGGGGAAATTCTGAAGCTTTCTTT,CASSLPRGNSEAFF,.,TRBJ1-1,once,TRBV5-6
TGTGCCATCACCGAGGACATTAGTGTGTCTGGGGCCAACGTCCTGACTTTC,CAITEDISVSGANVLTF,.,TRBJ2-6,.,TRBV10-3
TGTGCCAGCAGCCTACAGCGGGGGGGCCTAGATACGCAGTATTTT,CASSLQRGGLDTQYF,TRBD2,TRBJ2-3,.,TRBV7-9
TGCAGCGGAGAGGGGGGTTCCTATACGAGCTCCTACAATGAGCAGTTCTTC,CSGEGGSYTSSYNEQFF,.,TRBJ2-1,many,TRBV29-1